These 27 T cell receptor beta chains came from one sample sequenced in a study of beta chain features in type 1 diabetes. Reverse transcribing all isolated RNA meant expressed TCRB transcripts were sequenced. Clones were read by immunoSEQ multiplex PCR, and TCRdb kept only the in-frame ones, dropping some. The table includes about 110,000 clones, around 40% detected once. Sequenced: stem cell memory CD4+ T cells from blood. The receptors were gathered from a young woman in good health.

This clone occurred a few times. This chain joins TRBV7-2 and TRBJ2-3, with 14 bases matching TRBD2. This CDR3 has 15 residues. Trimming at V came to 5 bases and at J to 6 bases, leaving 4 bases not matched to a gene. Germline assignment: CDR1 SGHTA and CDR2 FQGNSA. The CDR3 sequence is CASSRLAGGPDTQYF. The CDR3, as DNA: TGTGCCAGCAGCCGACTAGCGGGAGGGCCGGATACGCAGTATTTT.

V and J are TRBV5-4 and TRBJ1-6, with D possibly being TRBD1 (5 bases). V was cut by 0 bases and J by 7 bases, with 11 bases left in between. The CDR3 totals 15 residues. Germline V gene sequence: CDR1 SGHNT, CDR2 YYREEE (reference sequence). DNA for the CDR3: TGTGCCAGCAGCTTGGACGAGGGGAGGAATTCACCCCTCCACTTT. It translates to CASSLDEGRNSPLHF.

The chain couples TRBV7-9 to TRBJ2-3, with 9 bases fitting TRBD2. The CDR3 sequence is 16 residues long. V lost 3 bases and J lost 8; bases outside the gene matches: 12. CDR1 and CDR2 (germline): SEHNR, FQNEAQ (reference sequence). The CDR3 spells CASSLSGGGRAITQYF. The CDR3 DNA reads as TGTGCCAGCAGCTTGAGCGGGGGCGGGAGGGCCATTACGCAGTATTTT.

V gene TRBV2 combines with J gene TRBJ2-7, with TRBD2 identical over 7 bases. The germline CDR1 and CDR2 sequences are SNHLY and FYNNEI. The CDR3 is made up of 11 amino acids. V lost 8 bases to trimming and J lost 6 bases; unmatched junction nucleotides: 4. Written as DNA, the CDR3 is TGTGCCAGCGGGAGGGCTGTCGAGCAGTACTTC. It is translated as CASGRAVEQYF.

The J gene is TRBJ2-7, the V gene TRBV2; D perhaps matches TRBD2 (5 bases). There are 15 residues in the CDR3. From germline, CDR1 is SNHLY and CDR2 FYNNEI. V lost 1 base and J 0 bases, leaving 10 bases between the germline ends. The CDR3 loop reads CASSEEAADSYEQYF. As DNA, the CDR3 is TGTGCCAGCAGTGAAGAAGCGGCAGACTCCTACGAGCAGTACTTC.

Note on this clone: Its ends do not fully match the called genes, so a read error is possible. This sequence joins TRBV30 and TRBJ2-5; 16 nucleotides match TRBD2. The CDR3 consists of 20 residues. Germline values: CDR1 GTSNPN, CDR2 SVGIG (reference sequence). Here the CDR3 reads CARSQSPPPGLAGGPGTQYF. For the CDR3, the DNA is TGTGCCCGGAGTCAATCGCCCCCACCGGGACTAGCGGGAGGGCCGGGGACCCAGTACTTC.

This chain links TRBV6-5 with TRBJ2-1; D remains ambiguous. Germline values: CDR1 MNHEY, CDR2 SVGAGI. The CDR3 is 14 amino acids. Trimming removed 8 bases from V and 7 bases from J, with 18 bases in between. CDR3 nucleotide sequence: TGTGCCAGCGGCCTCATGGTACTATCAAATGAGCAGTTCTTC. It yields the protein CASGLMVLSNEQFF.

The chain uses TRBV23-1 and TRBJ1-5, with 8 bases that match TRBD1. TRBV23-1 is annotated as an ORF whose role is uncertain. V lost 9 bases, J lost 1 base, and 8 bases stayed unmatched. The CDR3 consists of 15 residues. Here the CDR3 DNA reads TGCGCCAGACACCCGACAGGGGTCAGCAATCAGCCCCAGCATTTT. This translates into CARHPTGVSNQPQHF.

The rearrangement uses TRBV7-8 and TRBJ2-7, with a possible D match to TRBD2 (6 bases). This CDR3 is 16 amino acids long. Trimming removed 5 bases at V and 3 bases at J, with 20 bases between. The V gene's germline CDR1 is SGHVS and CDR2 FQNEAQ. As DNA, the CDR3 is TGTGCCAGCAGCCCCCGGAGGGCGGGAATCTTCTACGAGCAGTACTTC. Protein: CASSPRRAGIFYEQYF.

The chain employs TRBV4-2 and TRBJ2-5; TRBD2 matches 7 bases. Germline V gives CDR1 LGHNA, CDR2 YNFKEQ. The CDR3 length is 14 residues. V trimming: 5 bases; J trimming: 7 bases; junction bases outside the gene matches: 10. CDR3 coding DNA: TGTGCCAGCAGCAACCACGAGCGGGATGGGACCCAGTACTTC. Residues: CASSNHERDGTQYF.

V is TRBV30 and J is TRBJ2-7, with D perhaps matching TRBD2 (5 bases). With 7 bases removed from V and 5 bases from J, the gap between germline ends came to 15 bases. The CDR3 sequence is 12 residues long. Germline values: CDR1 GTSNPN, CDR2 SVGIG (reference sequence). The CDR3 sequence: CAFRAAYHEQYF. As DNA, the CDR3 is TGTGCCTTTAGAGCGGCCTACCACGAGCAGTACTTC.

This chain links TRBV7-9 with TRBJ2-7; 9 bases are shared with TRBD2. CDR3 length equals 16 residues. The V segment lost 1 base and the J segment 5 bases; nucleotides outside the gene matches: 9. Germline CDR1 and CDR2: SEHNR and FQNEAQ (reference sequence). In DNA form, the CDR3 reads TGTGCCAGCAGCTTAGGTCTTAGCGGGAGTCGACACGAGCAGTACTTC. It encodes CASSLGLSGSRHEQYF. Supplemented by reference TRBV7-9 and TRBJ2-7, the full variable domain reads DTGVSQNPRHKITKRGQNVTFRCDPISEHNRLYWYRQTLGQGPEFLTYFQNEAQLEKSRLLSDRFSAERPKGSFSTLEIQRTEQGDSAMYLCASSLGLSGSRHEQYFGPGTRLTVT.

The chain links TRBV5-1 to TRBJ2-2, with 9 bases matching TRBD2. The V gene's germline CDR1 is SGHRS and CDR2 YFSETQ. The CDR3 totals 16 residues. V was pared by 4 bases and J by 1 base, with 5 bases of the junction left unmatched. This chain's CDR3 is CASSALAGVNTGELFF. The DNA of the CDR3 is TGCGCCAGCAGCGCCTTAGCGGGAGTGAACACCGGGGAGCTGTTTTTT.

There are a few counts of this clone. One junction end disagrees with the germline gene, perhaps due to a read error. V usage is TRBV29-1 and J usage is TRBJ2-3, with 16 positions matching TRBD2. This CDR3 is built from 16 residues. The germline gives CDR1 SQVTM, CDR2 ANQGSEA. The CDR3 loop is CSVEEGLAGGPGAQYF. Here the CDR3 DNA reads TGCAGCGTCGAAGAGGGACTAGCGGGAGGGCCGGGTGCGCAGTATTTT.

This clone was observed many times. The chain has TRBV23-1 and TRBJ1-1, with no clear D. TRBV23-1 is reported as an ORF; its role is uncertain. This CDR3 region has 15 residues. Trimming removed 1 base from V and 3 bases from J, with 12 bases in between. CDR3 nucleotide sequence: TGCGCCAGCAGTCAATACAAGTTAGCGGACACTGAAGCTTTCTTT. Translated, it gives CASSQYKLADTEAFF.

This clone occurred a few times. The V gene is TRBV7-2, the J gene TRBJ2-7; 9 positions match TRBD2. V lost 5 bases to trimming and J lost 6 bases; unmatched junction nucleotides: 8. This CDR3 is 14 amino acids long. CDR1 and CDR2 from the germline V gene are SGHTA and FQGNSA. As DNA, the CDR3 is TGTGCCAGCAGCCCAGAGCGGGAGGCTCGCGAGCAGTACTTC. Residues: CASSPEREAREQYF.

The chain joins TRBV9 to TRBJ2-7; D perhaps matches TRBD2 (5 bases). The CDR3 has 16 amino acids. V lost 4 bases and J lost 4, with 21 bases in between. Germline assignment: CDR1 SGDLS and CDR2 YYNGEE. CDR3 sequence reads: CASSLGEGREVYEQYF. The DNA for the CDR3 is TGTGCCAGCAGCCTCGGCGAGGGAAGGGAAGTATACGAGCAGTACTTC. Using reference TRBV9 and TRBJ2-7 for the parts outside the CDR3, the full variable domain is DSGVTQTPKHLITATGQRVTLRCSPRSGDLSVYWYQQSLDQGLQFLIQYYNGEERAKGNILERFSAQQFPDLHSELNLSSLELGDSALYFCASSLGEGREVYEQYFGPGTRLTVT.

V is TRBV7-9 and J is TRBJ1-4; TRBD1 agrees at 8 bases. CDR1 is SEHNR and CDR2 is FQNEAQ in the germline V gene (reference sequence). The CDR3 length is 14 residues. The V and J ends lost 3 bases and 4 bases, in that order; junction bases with no gene match: 1. The CDR3 DNA sequence: TGTGCCAGCAGCTTGGGACAGGATAATGAAAAACTGTTTTTT. This gives the protein CASSLGQDNEKLFF.

In this sample, this clone turned up a few times. The chain carries TRBV7-9 and TRBJ2-2, with 10 bases fitting TRBD2. This CDR3 is built from 15 residues. CDR1 is SEHNR and CDR2 is FQNEAQ in the germline V gene (reference sequence). The junction had 0 bases not matched to a gene; V was cut back by 2 bases and J by 3 bases. The CDR3 nucleotides are TGTGCCAGCAGCTTACTAGCGGGAGACACCGGGGAGCTGTTTTTT. Encoded protein: CASSLLAGDTGELFF.

V and J are TRBV4-3 and TRBJ2-1; 9 bases match TRBD2. V was clipped by 2 bases and J by 12 bases; unmatched bases: 11. The germline V gene has CDR1 LGHNA and CDR2 YSLEER. The CDR3 runs to 15 residues. As DNA, the CDR3 is TGCGCCAGCAGCCAACCTGCGCGGGAGGGCCTCGTGCAGTTCTTC. Translating gives CASSQPAREGLVQFF.

This clone came up many times. The chain links TRBV18 to TRBJ2-1; 9 positions match TRBD2. Germline CDR1 reads KGHSH; CDR2 reads LQKENI. Trimming removed 0 bases from V and 8 bases from J; junction bases left unmatched: 5. The length of the CDR3 is 15 residues. CDR3 region: CASSPPGLAFHEQFF. The CDR3 bases are TGTGCCAGCTCACCACCGGGACTAGCCTTCCATGAGCAGTTCTTC.

On this clone: At one end the junction does not follow the germline gene, possibly because of a read error. The V call is TRBV7-7, the J call TRBJ2-2; tentative D call: TRBD2 (5 bases). Germline CDR1 and CDR2: SSHAT and FNYEAQ (reference sequence). The CDR3 totals 13 residues. The CDR3: CASSYSVERELFF. In DNA form, the CDR3 reads TGTGCTAGCAGCTATAGCGTGGAGAGGGAGCTGTTTTTT.

V and J are TRBV4-2 and TRBJ2-4, with D perhaps matching TRBD2 (6 bases). Germline CDR1 LGHNA, CDR2 YNFKEQ. The V and J ends lost 1 base and 0 bases respectively, with 19 bases between them. The CDR3 is made up of 19 amino acids. The CDR3 sequence: CASSQGRAGYSPAKNIQYF. The CDR3 region has the DNA TGTGCCAGCAGCCAAGGCCGAGCGGGTTACTCACCAGCCAAAAACATTCAGTACTTC.

The V call is TRBV7-3, the J call TRBJ1-5; the match to TRBD1 covers 7 bases. From germline, CDR1 is SGHTA and CDR2 FQGTGA. Trimming cost V 5 bases and J 7 bases; bases outside gene matches: 8. This CDR3 contains 14 residues. The CDR3 DNA follows: TGTGCCAGCAGCCCAGCAGGGGGAAACCAGCCCCAGCATTTT. The encoded protein is CASSPAGGNQPQHF.

The chain recombines TRBV2 with TRBJ1-2; D not resolved. Germline V gene lookup returns CDR1 SNHLY and CDR2 FYNNEI. This CDR3 is 12 amino acids long. V dropped 10 bases and J dropped 5 bases, with 14 bases sitting between them. The CDR3 loop reads CATRGMRYGYTF. The CDR3 nucleotides are TGTGCCACCCGCGGGATGAGGTATGGCTACACCTTC.

The chain joins TRBV6-6 to TRBJ1-1; D is uncertain. The CDR3 is made up of 14 amino acids. Trimming cost V 6 bases and J 3 bases, with 14 bases left between them. Germline V gives CDR1 MNHNY, CDR2 SVGAGI (reference sequence). CDR3 nucleotide sequence: TGTGCCAGCAGCCTAAGGGTGGAGGACACTGAAGCTTTCTTT. It encodes CASSLRVEDTEAFF.

The rearrangement links TRBV29-1 to TRBJ1-2, with 7 nucleotides matching TRBD1. Germline CDR1 SQVTM, CDR2 ANQGSEA. The CDR3 has 16 residues. Trimming took 7 bases from V and 5 from J; bases not matched to a gene: 19. CDR3 sequence: CSGGSHTGDKSYGYTF. The CDR3 DNA reads as TGCAGCGGGGGGTCTCACACAGGGGATAAGTCGTATGGCTACACCTTC. Filled out from reference TRBV29-1 and TRBJ1-2, the complete variable domain reads SAVISQKPSRDICQRGTSLTIQCQVDSQVTMMFWYRQQPGQSLTLIATANQGSEATYESGFVIDKFPISRPNLTFSTLTVSNMSPEDSSIYLCSGGSHTGDKSYGYTFGSGTRLTVV.